This note documents a single T cell receptor (beta chain) sequence. Time point indicated: cycle 4 day 1 (C4D1), after 5 to 7 weeks of nivolumab. Every single patient, without exception, relapsed after autologous stem cell transplantation, and brentuximab vedotin exposure varied. These data originate in a study of PD-1 blockade in classical Hodgkin lymphoma. This CDR3 is 13 amino acids long. The junction had 5 bases not matched to a gene; V was cut back by 4 bases and J by 8 bases. The germline V gene encodes CDR1 MNHEY and CDR2 SVGAGI. Sequencing used immunoSEQ multiplex PCR; TCRdb keeps in-frame clones, though not all of them. The sample shows some 93,000 clones, around 80% of them seen only once.

Sequenced here: peripheral blood mononuclear cells (PBMCs), sampled before the fourth cycle of nivolumab. The clonotype comes from a human donor with classical Hodgkin lymphoma. The V and J genes are TRBV6-5 and TRBJ2-7; 10 bases match TRBD1. This CDR3 reads CASSSDRGRKQYF. DNA of the CDR3: TGTGCCAGCAGTTCCGACAGGGGGCGCAAGCAGTACTTC.